The rows below give T cell receptor beta chains drawn from one sample of a study of blood T cell repertoires in COVID-19. TCRdb's copy holds only in-frame clones and misses some; the assay was immunoSEQ multiplex PCR. The table has about 240,000 clones, 70% to 90% seen once. Sequencing was done on a sample of PBMCs or T cells enriched from blood (not recorded which). These receptors were taken from a woman aged 40 to 50 with acute COVID-19. CDR3s leave out the opening cysteine and the closing phenylalanine or tryptophan. Each record gives: V gene, D gene, J gene, CDR3 protein. A D gene is named only where the DNA matches it firmly.

v_gene: TRBV6-5; d_gene: NA; j_gene: TRBJ2-5; CDR3aa: ASSYDRGETQY
v_gene: TRBV7-8; d_gene: NA; j_gene: TRBJ2-2; CDR3aa: ASSLLILTGELF
v_gene: TRBV19; d_gene: TRBD1; j_gene: TRBJ1-2; CDR3aa: ASSKNRGNYGYT
v_gene: TRBV5-8; d_gene: TRBD1; j_gene: TRBJ2-7; CDR3aa: ASSRNRGQGEQY
v_gene: TRBV7-9; d_gene: TRBD1; j_gene: TRBJ1-4; CDR3aa: ASSLARDRGGEKLF
v_gene: TRBV2; d_gene: NA; j_gene: TRBJ2-6; CDR3aa: ASGLHSGANVLT
v_gene: TRBV6-2/TRBV6-3; d_gene: TRBD1; j_gene: TRBJ2-1; CDR3aa: ASSPGQGKGSYNEQF
v_gene: TRBV9; d_gene: TRBD1; j_gene: TRBJ2-1; CDR3aa: ASSVVTGGNEQF
v_gene: TRBV5-1; d_gene: TRBD2; j_gene: TRBJ2-2; CDR3aa: ASTQTVTSGRAGELF
v_gene: TRBV19; d_gene: TRBD2; j_gene: TRBJ2-1; CDR3aa: ASSRAGGSYNEQF
v_gene: TRBV27; d_gene: NA; j_gene: TRBJ2-4; CDR3aa: ASSPGSTKNIQY
v_gene: TRBV28; d_gene: TRBD1; j_gene: TRBJ1-2; CDR3aa: ASNSFGTGYYGYT
v_gene: TRBV24-1; d_gene: TRBD2; j_gene: TRBJ2-1; CDR3aa: ATSEAGGGHRPF
v_gene: TRBV5-1; d_gene: NA; j_gene: TRBJ1-4; CDR3aa: ASSPEVASNEKLF
v_gene: TRBV29-1; d_gene: NA; j_gene: TRBJ2-7; CDR3aa: SVTNWRDSSYEQY
v_gene: TRBV5-1; d_gene: TRBD2; j_gene: TRBJ2-3; CDR3aa: ASSLAGLAADTQY